The clone carrying this T cell receptor (beta chain) was detected only once. Its antigen is unidentified. The sample originates from a study of T cells in localized non-small cell lung cancer. Generated by immunoSEQ multiplex PCR, the TCRdb table keeps only in-frame clones and is missing some. The table records about 40,000 clones, 90% to 95% of them present only once. The study, taken as a whole, reports: With higher T cell density in blood came longer overall survival. Of the top 100 tumor clones, median about 53 were in adjacent lung, over 25 among its top 100.

The source material was PBMCs, sampled before any cancer treatment. The source is a woman aged 40-69 years with stage II lung adenocarcinoma.

In DNA, the CDR3 is TGTGCCAGCAGGACGGACACTCGAAAACTGTTTTTT. The encoded protein is CASRTDTRKLFF. The genes are TRBV28 and TRBJ1-4; a possible D gene is TRBD1 (5 bases). V lost 6 bases, J lost 10 bases, and 12 bases lay in between. Per germline, CDR1 MDHEN and CDR2 SYDVKM. The CDR3 is made up of 12 amino acids.